This is a list of T cell receptor beta chains from one sample in a study of OX40 agonist ivuxolimab in advanced cancers. Only in-frame clones appear in the TCRdb table, and some are missing; sequencing was by immunoSEQ multiplex PCR. The sample shows roughly 100,000 clones, roughly 87% of them seen only once. The sample here was CD4+ or CD8+ T cells sorted from blood, taken in a trial of the OX40 agonist ivuxolimab. The receptor source for this set is an adult with an advanced solid tumor such as melanoma, head and neck, liver or kidney cancer. Each CDR3 is given with its conserved first and last residue. D genes are given only for firm matches. The size of a clone is reported for some rows only, either as once, few or many, or as a class for expanded clones.

v_call	d_call	j_call	clone_size	cdr3_nt	cdr3_aa
TRBV6-5	TRBD1	TRBJ2-3	.	TGTGCCAGCAGCCTCGGACAGGGAGTATCAGATACGCAGTATTTT	CASSLGQGVSDTQYF
TRBV6-1	TRBD2	TRBJ2-3	.	TGTGCCAGCAGTGAAGCCCATAGCGGGGGGGCCTTTCGCACAGATACGCAGTATTTT	CASSEAHSGGAFRTDTQYF
TRBV6-1	.	TRBJ1-2	once	TGTGCCAGCAGTTTGGACAGCCGGACCCTCTATGGCTACACCTTC	CASSLDSRTLYGYTF
TRBV6-5	.	TRBJ1-2	.	TGTGCCAGCAGTTACCTCAGGGGCTATGGCTACACCTTC	CASSYLRGYGYTF
TRBV5-1	.	TRBJ2-7	.	TGCGCCAGCAGCTTACAGGGAAACTACGAGCAGTACTTC	CASSLQGNYEQYF
TRBV5-4	.	TRBJ2-7	.	TGTGCCAGCAGCCAAACACCAGGGGGGGGCAACGAGCAGTACTTC	CASSQTPGGGNEQYF
TRBV5-6	.	TRBJ1-4	once	TGTGCCAGCAGCTCCAGAACAGGGCTGAGGGAAAAACTGTTTTTT	CASSSRTGLREKLFF
TRBV5-1	.	TRBJ2-7	once	TGCGCCAGCAGGCCCGACAAGGCCTACGAGCAGTACTTC	CASRPDKAYEQYF
TRBV9	.	TRBJ2-2	once	TGTGCCAGCAGCGACCGGGGCACCGGGGAGCTGTTTTTT	CASSDRGTGELFF
TRBV5-4	TRBD2	TRBJ2-5	.	TGTGCCAGCAGCCAGAAGACTAGCGGTTACTTCTCAAGCGAGACCCAGTACTTC	CASSQKTSGYFSSETQYF
TRBV5-6	.	TRBJ2-4	.	TGTGCCAGCAGCTTGTATAGTATAGGGCTGAACATTCAGTACTTC	CASSLYSIGLNIQYF
TRBV19	.	TRBJ1-1	.	TGTGCCAGTAGTTTTCTGACTGAAGCTTTCTTT	CASSFLTEAFF
TRBV5-1	TRBD2	TRBJ2-1	.	TGCGCCAGCAGCTCCCCCACTAGCGGGGGTTCGGTTGAGCAGTTCTTC	CASSSPTSGGSVEQFF
TRBV6-1	.	TRBJ1-2	few	TGTGCCAGCAGTCCGGGTAGACGAGGCTACACCTTC	CASSPGRRGYTF
TRBV9	TRBD2	TRBJ2-3	.	TGTGCCAGCAGCGGGCTGACTAGCGGCCGCACAGATACGCAGTATTTT	CASSGLTSGRTDTQYF
TRBV18	.	TRBJ2-7	.	TGTGCCAGCTCACCGAGTTCAGGGTACGAGCAGTACTTC	CASSPSSGYEQYF
TRBV5-1	.	TRBJ2-5	few	TGCGCCAGCAGCTCACAGGGGGGAGGGGAGACCCAGTACTTC	CASSSQGGGETQYF
TRBV30	.	TRBJ1-1	few	TGTGCCTGGAGTGGACAGCCTAGCACTGAAGCTTTCTTT	CAWSGQPSTEAFF
TRBV10-2	.	TRBJ2-7	.	TGCGCCAGCAGCGGAACAGGAGGCCTGGGGAGTGGAGAGCAGTACTTC	CASSGTGGLGSGEQYF
TRBV18	TRBD1	TRBJ1-3	.	TGTGCCAGCTCACCTCCGGGACAGGGGAGCTCTGGAAACACCATATATTTT	CASSPPGQGSSGNTIYF
TRBV14	.	TRBJ1-2	.	TGTGCCAGCAGCCAAGCCACCCTGGGTGGGGGCTACACCTTC	CASSQATLGGGYTF
TRBV7-3	.	TRBJ1-1	.	TGTGCCAGCAGCTTAAGTTCGGGGACGGGGACTGAAGCTTTCTTT	CASSLSSGTGTEAFF
TRBV30	.	TRBJ1-1	.	TGTGCCTGGATACCAGGGGTCTGGAACACTGAAGCTTTCTTT	CAWIPGVWNTEAFF
TRBV6-1	TRBD1	TRBJ1-2	.	TGTGCCAGCAGTTCGACAGGGGGGGGCTATGGCTACACCTTC	CASSSTGGGYGYTF
TRBV7-9	.	TRBJ2-7	.	TGTGCCAGCAGCTTTGCAACCTACGAGCAGTACTTC	CASSFATYEQYF
TRBV9	TRBD2	TRBJ2-7	.	TGTGCCAGCAGCGTAGTCGGGGGGGCCCGGGAGCAGTACTTC	CASSVVGGAREQYF
TRBV6-6	.	TRBJ2-3	.	TGTGCCAGCAGTTACTCGCACCTCGCCACGCAGTATTTT	CASSYSHLATQYF
TRBV5-1	.	TRBJ2-7	.	TGCGCCAGCAGCTTGTCGCGGGGGCGCTACGAGCAGTACTTC	CASSLSRGRYEQYF
TRBV9	.	TRBJ1-1	once	TGTGCCAGCAGCCCACTACAGGGAGAGGACACTGAAGCTTTCTTT	CASSPLQGEDTEAFF
TRBV5-1	.	TRBJ2-7	.	TGCGCCAGCAGCTTGTGGGAAGACTACGAGCAGTACTTC	CASSLWEDYEQYF
TRBV5-6	.	TRBJ1-1	.	TGTGCCAGCAGCTTGGGGCAGACGAACACTGAAGCTTTCTTT	CASSLGQTNTEAFF
TRBV9	.	TRBJ2-2	.	TGTGCCAGCCGCCCGCGGGACACCGGGGAGCTGTTTTTT	CASRPRDTGELFF
TRBV18	.	TRBJ2-4	.	TGTGCCAGCTCACCACTGGGGGGGCTAGCCAAAAACATTCAGTACTTC	CASSPLGGLAKNIQYF
TRBV5-1	.	TRBJ2-1	.	TGCGCCAGCAATTCAGGGGATAGTGAGCAGTTCTTC	CASNSGDSEQFF
TRBV7-9	.	TRBJ1-1	.	TGTGCCAGCAGCTTAGCGGTTCTGGGGGCAGCTTTCTTT	CASSLAVLGAAFF
TRBV9	.	TRBJ2-7	.	TGTGCCAGCAGCGTAGGCGCAGGAGGGTTCGACGAGCAGTACTTC	CASSVGAGGFDEQYF
TRBV9	.	TRBJ2-1	.	TGTGCCAGCAGCGTAGCTCTTAGCGGCAACTCCTACAATGAGCAGTTCTTC	CASSVALSGNSYNEQFF